The 19 T cell receptor beta chains in this list originate from one sample, sequenced in a study of graft-versus-host responses after intestinal transplantation. Lymphocytes (intraepithelial and lamina propria) were released by processing the graft tissue. Method: immunoSEQ multiplex PCR; TCRdb's copy keeps in-frame clones and lacks some. Counted here are approximately 9,300 clones, approximately 86% occurring once; the ten biggest clones make up around 4.9%. The sample in question was ileum tissue, obtained just over 700 days after intestinal transplantation. The source is a human patient who received an intestinal transplant, so some T cells may come from the graft donor.

V gene TRBV11-2 combines with J gene TRBJ2-3; 9 bases are shared with TRBD2. This CDR3 comprises 16 residues. CDR1 is SGHAT, CDR2 FQNNGV, per germline. The J segment lost 5 bases and the V segment lost 4 bases, leaving 10 bases of the junction unmatched. The CDR3 is CASSWGLAGSRDTQYF. The CDR3, as DNA: TGTGCCAGCAGCTGGGGACTAGCTGGGAGTAGAGATACGCAGTATTTT.

The gene calls are TRBV7-7 and TRBJ1-2, with no clear D. Trimming left V 5 bases short and J 4 bases short, with 5 bases between. The CDR3 has 11 residues. Germline V gene lookup returns CDR1 SSHAT and CDR2 FNYEAQ (reference sequence). Written as DNA, the CDR3 is TGTGCCAGCAGCCGAGCCTATGGCTACACCTTC. Its protein is CASSRAYGYTF.

The chain recombines TRBV10-2 with TRBJ2-5; possibly TRBD1 for D (6 bases). CDR3 length equals 15 residues. Trimming took 2 bases from V and 3 from J, leaving 13 bases between them. Germline lookup yields CDR1 WSHSY and CDR2 SAAADI. The CDR3 sequence is CASSERSGDEETQYF. CDR3 in DNA: TGCGCCAGCAGTGAGAGGTCAGGGGACGAAGAGACCCAGTACTTC.

This sequence joins TRBV29-1 and TRBJ1-4; D unresolved. CDR1 is SQVTM and CDR2 is ANQGSEA in the germline V gene. This CDR3 has 12 amino acids. Trimming stripped 7 bases from V and 3 bases from J, with 9 bases between. The CDR3 bases are TGCAGCGGCCGCGAGCCTAATGAAAAACTGTTTTTT. As protein: CSGREPNEKLFF. The full variable domain, with the rest looked up from reference TRBV29-1 and TRBJ1-4, is SAVISQKPSRDICQRGTSLTIQCQVDSQVTMMFWYRQQPGQSLTLIATANQGSEATYESGFVIDKFPISRPNLTFSTLTVSNMSPEDSSIYLCSGREPNEKLFFGSGTQLSVL.

The chain employs TRBV18 and TRBJ2-1, with D unclear. The length of the CDR3 is 12 residues. V was cut by 3 bases and J by 6 bases, with 6 bases left in between. CDR1 is KGHSH and CDR2 is LQKENI in the germline V gene. In DNA form, the CDR3 reads TGTGCCAGCTCACCCCAAATCAATGAGCAGTTCTTC. Encoded protein: CASSPQINEQFF. Looking up the rest from reference TRBV18 and TRBJ2-1 gives the full variable domain: NAGVMQNPRHLVRRRGQEARLRCSPMKGHSHVYWYRQLPEEGLKFMVYLQKENIIDESGMPKERFSAEFPKEGPSILRIQQVVRGDSAAYFCASSPQINEQFFGPGTRLTVL.

CDR3 DNA sequence: TGTGCCTGGAGTCTTGGTTCTCTCGGCGAGCAGTACTTC. This encodes CAWSLGSLGEQYF. V is TRBV30 and J is TRBJ2-7; no clear D gene. Trimming removed 2 bases from V and 6 bases from J, with 14 bases in between. From germline, CDR1 is GTSNPN and CDR2 SVGIG (reference sequence). The CDR3 contains 13 residues.

The rearrangement joins TRBV29-1 to TRBJ1-1; D is unresolved. The CDR3 extends over 14 amino acids. Germline V lookup: CDR1 SQVTM, CDR2 ANQGSEA. The V end was cut by 5 bases, the J end by 4 bases, with 17 bases between. CDR3 bases: TGCAGCGTTAGTCATCGGGAAGTGAGCACTGAAGCTTTCTTT. Its translation: CSVSHREVSTEAFF.

The CDR3 nucleotides are TGTGCCAGTAGTGGAGGACAGGGGGCGCGATATGGCTACACCTTC. Translated, it gives CASSGGQGARYGYTF. The V call is TRBV19, the J call TRBJ1-2; TRBD1 aligns across 11 bases. The germline CDR1 and CDR2 sequences are LNHDA and SQIVND (reference sequence). This CDR3 contains 15 residues. J gave up 5 bases and V 5 bases, and 7 bases lay outside the gene matches.

In its sample, this clone ranks as large. The J gene is TRBJ1-2, the V gene TRBV29-1, with D unresolved. The V gene lost 8 bases and the J gene lost 8 bases, with 15 bases spanning the gap. This CDR3 is built from 11 residues. The germline CDR1 and CDR2 sequences are SQVTM and ANQGSEA. CDR3 DNA sequence: TGCAGCCAGAGGACCCTACGAGGCTACACCTTC. Protein: CSQRTLRGYTF. The full variable domain, with the rest looked up from reference TRBV29-1 and TRBJ1-2, is SAVISQKPSRDICQRGTSLTIQCQVDSQVTMMFWYRQQPGQSLTLIATANQGSEATYESGFVIDKFPISRPNLTFSTLTVSNMSPEDSSIYLCSQRTLRGYTFGSGTRLTVV.

The chain links TRBV18 to TRBJ2-7, with a possible D match to TRBD2 (5 bases). This CDR3 is 15 amino acids long. Looked up from germline, CDR1 is KGHSH and CDR2 is LQKENI. The V end lost 0 bases, the J end lost 5 bases, and 14 bases lay between the germline ends. The CDR3 nucleotides read TGTGCCAGCTCACCACCGAGGGCAGCAAGCGACGAGCAGTACTTC. It translates to CASSPPRAASDEQYF. Combining the CDR3 with reference TRBV18 and TRBJ2-7 gives the whole variable domain NAGVMQNPRHLVRRRGQEARLRCSPMKGHSHVYWYRQLPEEGLKFMVYLQKENIIDESGMPKERFSAEFPKEGPSILRIQQVVRGDSAAYFCASSPPRAASDEQYFGPGTRLTVT.

The chain has TRBV2 and TRBJ2-2; TRBD1 agrees at 7 bases. Germline CDR1 and CDR2: SNHLY and FYNNEI. The V and J ends lost 5 bases and 4 bases, in that order; junction bases with no gene match: 4. This CDR3 contains 14 residues. The CDR3: CASSLRDSTGELFF. The CDR3 coding sequence is TGTGCCAGCAGTCTCCGGGACAGCACCGGGGAGCTGTTTTTT.

The chain uses TRBV12-5 and TRBJ2-1, with a tentative D call TRBD2 (7 bases). Germline values: CDR1 LGHNT, CDR2 FRNRAP. The CDR3 has 15 residues. The V end was cut by 7 bases, the J end by 5 bases, with 18 bases between. The CDR3 coding sequence is TGTGCTAGTGATGGGGGGGGGCCGAAGGACAATGAGCAGTTCTTC. Residues: CASDGGGPKDNEQFF.

The CDR3 spells CASSSTSGGLYNEQFF. In DNA, the CDR3 is TGTGCCAGCAGCTCCACTAGCGGGGGGTTGTACAATGAGCAGTTCTTC. The gene calls are TRBV11-1 and TRBJ2-1, with 12 bases matching TRBD2. The V gene's germline CDR1 is SGHAT and CDR2 FQDESV (reference sequence). The trim removed 4 bases at V and 4 bases at J, leaving 5 bases unmatched. This CDR3 is 16 amino acids long. The entire variable domain, with the rest obtained from reference TRBV11-1 and TRBJ2-1, is as follows: EAEVAQSPRYKITEKSQAVAFWCDPISGHATLYWYRQILGQGPELLVQFQDESVVDDSQLPKDRFSAERLKGVDSTLKIQPAELGDSAMYLCASSSTSGGLYNEQFFGPGTRLTVL.

The rearrangement links TRBV30 to TRBJ2-5; a weak D match, TRBD2 (6 bases). CDR1 and CDR2 from the germline V gene are GTSNPN and SVGIG (reference sequence). The length of the CDR3 is 13 residues. The V end was cut by 2 bases, the J end by 7 bases, with 14 bases between. The CDR3 region is CAWSRGFGGTQYF. The DNA for the CDR3 is TGTGCCTGGAGTAGGGGCTTCGGGGGGACCCAGTACTTC. Using reference TRBV30 and TRBJ2-5 for the parts outside the CDR3, the full variable domain is SQTIHQWPATLVQPVGSPLSLECTVEGTSNPNLYWYRQAAGRGLQLLFYSVGIGQISSEVPQNLSASRPQDRQFILSSKKLLLSDSGFYLCAWSRGFGGTQYFGPGTRLLVL.

V is TRBV27 and J is TRBJ1-1, with no clear D. This CDR3 region has 11 residues. The germline V gene encodes CDR1 MNHEY and CDR2 SMNVEV (reference sequence). Trimming shortened V by 3 bases and J by 9 bases, and 8 bases separated the two germline ends. The CDR3 DNA sequence: TGTGCCAGCAGTTTGGGGAATAAAGCTTTCTTT. This translates into CASSLGNKAFF.

The rearrangement joins TRBV12-5 to TRBJ1-6, with TRBD1 identical over 7 bases. The CDR3 runs 15 residues. The V and J ends lost 4 bases and 4 bases, in that order; junction bases with no gene match: 4. Germline CDR1 and CDR2: LGHNT and FRNRAP. CDR3 in amino acids: CASGWVTGYNSPLHF. The CDR3, as DNA: TGTGCTAGTGGTTGGGTGACAGGGTATAATTCACCCCTCCACTTT. The full variable domain, completed using reference TRBV12-5 and TRBJ1-6, is DARVTQTPRHKVTEMGQEVTMRCQPILGHNTVFWYRQTMMQGLELLAYFRNRAPLDDSGMPKDRFSAEMPDATLATLKIQPSEPRDSAVYFCASGWVTGYNSPLHFGNGTRLTVT.

CDR3 DNA sequence: TGTGCCAGCAGCCTCAGACAGCCTGGAAACACCATATATTTT. Translating gives CASSLRQPGNTIYF. V is TRBV9 and J is TRBJ1-3; D is possibly TRBD1 (5 bases). V shed 4 bases and J shed 2 bases, with 10 bases lying between them. The CDR3 has 14 amino acids. In germline, CDR1 is SGDLS, CDR2 YYNGEE.

V usage is TRBV19 and J usage is TRBJ2-3; 7 nucleotides align to TRBD1. CDR3 length equals 14 residues. V shed 6 bases, J shed 11 bases, and the junction held 14 bases outside the gene matches. CDR1 LNHDA and CDR2 SQIVND come from the germline V gene (reference sequence). The CDR3 sequence: CASSLGTALWGQYF. CDR3 DNA: TGTGCCAGTAGCCTTGGGACAGCCCTCTGGGGGCAGTATTTT.

The chain joins TRBV5-7 to TRBJ1-6; no firm D call. TRBV5-7 is given ORF status, its function remaining uncertain. V lost 4 bases and J 0 bases, leaving 20 bases between the germline ends. The CDR3 is 19 amino acids. CDR3 protein: CASSAIRDRDNSYNSPLHF. The CDR3 DNA follows: TGTGCCAGCAGCGCGATCAGAGACCGGGATAACTCCTATAATTCACCCCTCCACTTT.